The 12 T cell receptor beta chains below all came from one sample that was sequenced in a study of T cells in Graves' hyperthyroidism and ophthalmopathy. It was RNA transcripts that yielded the amplified TCR beta CDR3 regions. Researchers ran a first-round RT-PCR on the TCR CDR3 using the HTBI primer set. In TCRdb, the multiplex PCR reads were re-called with MiXCR into one record per CDR3 protein. Of about 350,000 distinct CDR3 sequences listed, roughly an eighth were seen once; the top ten hold approximately 35%. Sequencing input: blood. The receptor set was obtained from a woman aged 35 to 49 with Graves' ophthalmopathy.

This clonotype was seen repeatedly, ten times or more. This chain uses TRBV12-3 or TRBV12-4 with TRBJ2-7, with TRBD2 as a possible D gene (5 bases). Trimming took 4 bases from V and 7 from J, leaving 8 bases between them. This CDR3 has 11 amino acids. CDR3 coding DNA: TGTGCCAGCAGTTGGAGGCAGGAGCAGTACTTC. This sequence encodes CASSWRQEQYF.

This clonotype was recorded at least ten times. The chain recombines TRBV12-3 or TRBV12-4 with TRBJ1-2; D unresolved. Trimming took 4 bases from V and 4 from J, leaving 13 bases between them. The CDR3 consists of 14 residues. CDR3 residues: CASSSRRVPYGYTF. CDR3 DNA sequence: TGTGCCAGCAGTTCCCGACGAGTCCCCTATGGCTACACCTTC.

This clonotype was observed at least ten times. Compared with germline, one end of the junction differs, possibly owing to a read error. The V gene is TRBV27, the J gene TRBJ2-5; 9 nucleotides agree with TRBD2. Germline lookup yields CDR1 MNHEY and CDR2 SMNVEV (reference sequence). The CDR3 runs 17 residues. CDR3 bases: TGTGCCAGCAGTTTAGGCGGGGGGGCCTCATCCCAAGGGACCCAGTACTTC. This translates into CASSLGGGASSQGTQYF.

This clonotype occurred many times. The chain couples TRBV24-1 to TRBJ1-5; 10 bases are a match to TRBD1. The CDR3 length is 17 residues. Germline CDR1 reads KGHDR; CDR2 reads SFDVKD. The trim removed 3 bases at V and 3 bases at J, leaving 7 bases unmatched. CDR3 region: CATSDTRQGAYNQPQHF. The CDR3 DNA reads as TGTGCCACCAGTGATACCAGACAGGGGGCTTACAATCAGCCCCAGCATTTT.

This clonotype was observed at least ten times. V and J are TRBV5-1 and TRBJ1-1; possible D gene TRBD1, 5 bases. The CDR3 covers 11 residues. Trimming cost V 7 bases and J 8 bases, with 12 bases left between them. The germline V gene encodes CDR1 SGHRS and CDR2 YFSETQ. The CDR3 loop reads CASARGAEAFF. The CDR3 nucleotides read TGCGCCAGCGCGCGGGGCGCCGAAGCTTTCTTT.

This clonotype appeared many times. The chain combines TRBV2 with TRBJ2-1; no reliable D call. Germline-derived CDR1 and CDR2 are SNHLY and FYNNEI. The V end lost 7 bases, the J end lost 3 bases, and 19 bases lay between the germline ends. The CDR3 totals 16 residues. This CDR3 is CASNKVVDTHYNEQFF. The CDR3 DNA is TGTGCCAGCAACAAAGTCGTTGACACCCACTACAATGAGCAGTTCTTC. Together with reference TRBV2 and TRBJ2-1, the CDR3 gives the full variable domain: EPEVTQTPSHQVTQMGQEVILRCVPISNHLYFYWYRQILGQKVEFLVSFYNNEISEKSEIFDDQFSVERPDGSNFTLKIRSTKLEDSAMYFCASNKVVDTHYNEQFFGPGTRLTVL.

The chain combines TRBV5-4 with TRBJ2-2; tentatively, D is TRBD1 (5 bases). This CDR3 has 13 amino acids. V was shortened by 4 bases and J by 7 bases, with 11 bases between the two germline ends. From germline, CDR1 is SGHNT and CDR2 YYREEE (reference sequence). CDR3 sequence (DNA): TGTGCCAGCAGCCTGCAGGGAATCGGGGAGCTGTTTTTT. Amino acid sequence: CASSLQGIGELFF. Filled out from reference TRBV5-4 and TRBJ2-2, the complete variable domain reads ETGVTQSPTHLIKTRGQQVTLRCSSQSGHNTVSWYQQALGQGPQFIFQYYREEENGRGNFPPRFSGLQFPNYSSELNVNALELDDSALYLCASSLQGIGELFFGEGSRLTVL.

This clonotype appeared a single time. This may arise from a read error, as a much more abundant clone is one base away. This rearrangement joins TRBV6-1 to TRBJ2-7, with D possibly being TRBD2 (6 bases). CDR1 and CDR2 from the germline V gene are MNHNS and SASEGT. The CDR3 is 14 amino acids. The V and J ends lost 5 bases and 6 bases respectively, with 17 bases between them. The CDR3 here is CASSHKAGRSEQYF. The CDR3 DNA reads as TGTGCCAGCAGTCATAAGGCAGGGAGGAGCGAGCAGTACTTC.

This clonotype appeared many times. The V call is TRBV24-1, the J call TRBJ2-1, with 8 bases aligning to TRBD1. V was pared by 4 bases and J by 3 bases, with 7 bases of the junction left unmatched. The CDR3 extends over 16 amino acids. From germline, CDR1 is KGHDR and CDR2 SFDVKD. The CDR3 region is CATSEETGAGYNEQFF. For the CDR3, the DNA is TGTGCCACCAGTGAGGAGACAGGGGCAGGCTACAATGAGCAGTTCTTC.

This clonotype was detected ten times or more. The rearrangement links TRBV12-3 or TRBV12-4 to TRBJ2-7; D is perhaps TRBD2 (6 bases). This CDR3 is 14 amino acids long. The V gene lost 5 bases and the J gene lost 4 bases, with 15 bases spanning the gap. The CDR3: CASSNLGGAYEQYF. CDR3 coding DNA: TGTGCCAGCAGTAACCTCGGGGGAGCATACGAGCAGTACTTC.

This clonotype was seen at least ten times. V usage is TRBV2 and J usage is TRBJ2-7; the match to TRBD2 covers 14 bases. J lost 3 bases, V lost 5 bases, and 12 bases had no gene match. The CDR3 is made up of 18 amino acids. CDR1 is SNHLY and CDR2 is FYNNEI in the germline V gene. CDR3 amino acids: CASSTPGTSGRPIYEQYF. Written as DNA, the CDR3 is TGTGCCAGCAGTACTCCCGGGACTAGCGGGAGACCCATCTACGAGCAGTACTTC.

This clonotype was counted many times. The V gene is TRBV7-9, the J gene TRBJ1-2; D is perhaps TRBD1 (6 bases). Trimming left V 2 bases short and J 4 bases short, with 14 bases between. This CDR3 has 15 amino acids. Germline CDR1 is SEHNR and CDR2 is FQNEAQ (reference sequence). CDR3 sequence: CASSLYREGPYGYTF. As DNA, the CDR3 is TGTGCCAGCAGCTTATACAGGGAGGGCCCCTATGGCTACACCTTC.